This T cell receptor (beta chain) was retrieved from a study of CD8 T cells in ankylosing spondylitis. Quantitative molecular-barcoded 5'-RACE generated the TCR beta libraries. Via MiXCR, TCRdb re-called the 5' RACE reads, giving one row per CDR3 protein. The table has roughly 440,000 distinct CDR3 sequences, 17% seen once. Trimming removed 3 bases from V and 4 bases from J, with 7 bases in between. CDR3 size: 14 residues. This clonotype was seen at least ten times. Its antigen is as yet unknown. Overall study findings and caveats: In synovial fluid and blood from reactive arthritis, some motif variants were previously reported. A motif in TCR beta, a set of under ten highly homologous variants, appeared characteristic of ankylosing spondylitis blood.

V is TRBV12-3 or TRBV12-4 and J is TRBJ2-6, with no clear D. This clonotype was obtained from a male donor with ankylosing spondylitis. The specimen was blood, either unsorted or a sorted T cell fraction (not recorded which). The CDR3 loop is CASSFKMGANVLTF. In DNA, the CDR3 is TGTGCCAGCAGTTTCAAAATGGGGGCCAACGTCCTGACTTTC.